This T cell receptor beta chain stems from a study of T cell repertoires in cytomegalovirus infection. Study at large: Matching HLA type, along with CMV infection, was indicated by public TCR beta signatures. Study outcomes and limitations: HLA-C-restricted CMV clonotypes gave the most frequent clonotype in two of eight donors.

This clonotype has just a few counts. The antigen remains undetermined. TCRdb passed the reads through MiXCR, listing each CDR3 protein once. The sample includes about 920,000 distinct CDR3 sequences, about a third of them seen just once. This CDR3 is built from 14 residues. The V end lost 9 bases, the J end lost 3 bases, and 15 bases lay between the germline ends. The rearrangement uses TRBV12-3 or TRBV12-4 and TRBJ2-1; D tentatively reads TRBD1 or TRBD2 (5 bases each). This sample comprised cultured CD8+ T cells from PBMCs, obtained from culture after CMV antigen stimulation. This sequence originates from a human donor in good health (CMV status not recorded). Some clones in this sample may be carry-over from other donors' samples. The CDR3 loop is CASRTGRHYNEQFF. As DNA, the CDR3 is TGTGCCAGTCGGACGGGACGCCACTACAATGAGCAGTTCTTC.